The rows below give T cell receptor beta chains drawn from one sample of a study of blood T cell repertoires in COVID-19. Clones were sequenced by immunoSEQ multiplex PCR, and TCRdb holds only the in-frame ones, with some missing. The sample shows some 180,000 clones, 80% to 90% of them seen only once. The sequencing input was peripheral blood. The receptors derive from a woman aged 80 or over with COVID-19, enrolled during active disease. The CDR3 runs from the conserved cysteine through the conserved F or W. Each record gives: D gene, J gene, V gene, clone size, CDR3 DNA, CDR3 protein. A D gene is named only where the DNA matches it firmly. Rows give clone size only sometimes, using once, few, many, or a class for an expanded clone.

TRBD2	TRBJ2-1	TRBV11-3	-	TGTGCCAGCAGCCGGACTAGCGGGGGGTGGAATGAGCAGTTCTTC	CASSRTSGGWNEQFF
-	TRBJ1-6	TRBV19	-	TGTGCCAGTAGTCCCCAGTATAATTCACCCCTCCACTTT	CASSPQYNSPLHF
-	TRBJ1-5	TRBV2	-	TGTGCCAGCAGTGCCGGACAAAGTGGTCAGCCCCAGCATTTT	CASSAGQSGQPQHF
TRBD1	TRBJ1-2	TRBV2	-	TGTGCCAAGCAGGGTGACAGGGGCACCTATGGCTACACCTTC	CAKQGDRGTYGYTF
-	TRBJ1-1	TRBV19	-	TGTGCCAGTAGTATAGATCACAGCCGCGCTGAAGCTTTCTTT	CASSIDHSRAEAFF
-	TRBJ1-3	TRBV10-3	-	TGTGCCATCAAGCCGGGTGTCTCTGGAAACACCATATATTTT	CAIKPGVSGNTIYF
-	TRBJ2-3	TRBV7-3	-	TGTGCCAGCAGCTCGCAGGGCGGGGGCCGGCCCACAGATACGCAGTATTTT	CASSSQGGGRPTDTQYF
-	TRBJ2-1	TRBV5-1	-	TGCGCCAGCAGCCTATTGGGGCAGAGCTCCTACAATGAGCAGTTCTTC	CASSLLGQSSYNEQFF
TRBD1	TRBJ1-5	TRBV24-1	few	TGTGCCACCAGTGGCCACACCCAGGGGGTTAGCAATCAGCCCCAGCATTTT	CATSGHTQGVSNQPQHF
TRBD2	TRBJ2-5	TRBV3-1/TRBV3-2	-	TGTGCCAGCAGCCCCAAGGCACTAGCGGGATGGGAGACCCAGTACTTC	CASSPKALAGWETQYF
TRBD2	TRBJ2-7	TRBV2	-	TGTGCCAGCAGTGAAACTAGCGAGGAGGACGAGCAGTACTTC	CASSETSEEDEQYF
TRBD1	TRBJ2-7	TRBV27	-	TGTGCCAGCAGTTTTTGGACAGGGAGCTCCGAGCAGTACTTC	CASSFWTGSSEQYF
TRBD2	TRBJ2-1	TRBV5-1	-	TGCGCCAGCAGCCACAACGATATTCCGGGACTAGGAGGCGATGAGCAGTTCTTC	CASSHNDIPGLGGDEQFF
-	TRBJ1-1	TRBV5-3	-	TGTGCCAGAAGCTTGACGGGGAAGGCTGAAGCTTTCTTT	CARSLTGKAEAFF
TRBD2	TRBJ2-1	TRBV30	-	TGTGCCTGGAGGAGGGAGAGCGGGGGGCGCGCTGAGCAGTTCTTC	CAWRRESGGRAEQFF
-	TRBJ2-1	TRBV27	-	TGTGCCAGCAGTTTAGGGCTGCTACGGTACAATGAGCAGTTCTTC	CASSLGLLRYNEQFF
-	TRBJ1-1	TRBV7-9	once	TGTGCCAGCAGCTTCTCCGGGAAGAACACTGAAGCTTTCTTT	CASSFSGKNTEAFF
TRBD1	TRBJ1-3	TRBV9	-	TGTGCCAGCAGCGGCCGGGACAGGGTAATCGGAAACACCATATATTTT	CASSGRDRVIGNTIYF
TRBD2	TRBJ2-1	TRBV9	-	TGTGCCAGCGCTAGCGGGGGCTTGAATGAGCAGTTCTTC	CASASGGLNEQFF
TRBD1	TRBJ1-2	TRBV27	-	TGTGCCAGCAGTATGTCCCGGGACAGGGTCGGCTACACCTTC	CASSMSRDRVGYTF
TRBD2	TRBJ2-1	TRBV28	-	TGTGCCAGCAGTTCACGGACTAGTTTCGATGAGCAGTTCTTC	CASSSRTSFDEQFF
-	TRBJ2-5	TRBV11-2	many	TGTGCCAGCAGCCCCCGGACTGAGGGGACCCAGTACTTC	CASSPRTEGTQYF
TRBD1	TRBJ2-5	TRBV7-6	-	TGTGCCAGCAGCTTATGGATAGGGGGCGCGGGGACCCAGTACTTC	CASSLWIGGAGTQYF